This T cell receptor (beta chain) stems from a study of cytomegalovirus exposure and HLA in healthy donors. Across the study: Most genotyped donors, about four fifths of around 370, had Caucasian-associated genetic ancestry. The study, taken as a whole, reports: Immune exposure data for these donors was limited to CMV serostatus. In vitro assays verified that three CMV-associated chains recognized CMV antigens specifically.

PCR involved 60 Vbeta and 13 Jbeta primers. Sequencing was performed with immunoSEQ multiplex PCR; in TCRdb, only in-frame clones are kept and a portion is missing. The sample table sets out about 130,000 clones. The CDR3 is made up of 16 amino acids. Germline loops: CDR1 GTSNPN, CDR2 SVGIG (reference sequence). The V segment lost 7 bases and the J segment 5 bases; nucleotides outside the gene matches: 13. Comments on this clone: Its target is unknown.

The specimen sequenced was PBMCs. The clonotype was recovered from a man younger than 30 in good health and CMV-seronegative. The chain is built from TRBV30 and TRBJ2-2; 10 bases are a match to TRBD1. CDR3 protein: CASLSRGQGRTGELFF. The CDR3 DNA reads TGTGCCTCCCTCTCTCGGGGACAGGGGAGGACCGGGGAGCTGTTTTTT.